Listed below are T cell receptor beta chains from one sample, sequenced in a study of T cell repertoires in aging, cancer and after chemotherapy. TCRdb reprocessed the multiplex PCR reads via MiXCR and lists one record per CDR3 protein. Of about 6,300 distinct CDR3 sequences in the sample, approximately 40% were seen once. The sample comprised blood. All receptors derive from a human donor in good health. Each CDR3 is given with its conserved first and last residue. Fields, in order: clone size, J gene, D gene, CDR3 length, V gene, CDR3 DNA, CDR3 protein. A D gene is named only where the DNA matches it firmly. Size is omitted from some rows. Given values are once, few, many or a class for expanded clones.

>medium-sized|TRBJ2-3|TRBD1|14|TRBV29-1
TGCAGCACAACCGGGACAGGGAGCACAGATACGCAGTATTTT
CSTTGTGSTDTQYF
>NA|TRBJ1-1|TRBD1|13|TRBV5-4
TGTGCCAGCAGCACTGGACAGGGGGCTGAAGCTTTCTTT
CASSTGQGAEAFF
>NA|TRBJ2-1|TRBD1|14|TRBV12-3/TRBV12-4
TGTGCCAGCTGGGACAGGGGGGCCAGCAATGAGCAGTTCTTC
CASWDRGASNEQFF
>medium-sized|TRBJ2-2|NA|12|TRBV5-6
TGTGCCAGCAGCCAGGGACTGGGGGAGCTGTTTTTT
CASSQGLGELFF
>NA|TRBJ1-1|TRBD1|14|TRBV6-1
TGTGCCAGCAGTTACGATTATTCGGACAGGGCACCTTTCTTT
CASSYDYSDRAPFF
>NA|TRBJ2-5|NA|12|TRBV10-3
TGTGCCATCAGTGAGGGGGGCGGGACCCAGTACTTC
CAISEGGGTQYF
>NA|TRBJ1-6|NA|17|TRBV5-6
TGTGCCAGCAGCTTGGATCAGATTAGCTCCTATAATTCACCCCTCCACTTT
CASSLDQISSYNSPLHF
>NA|TRBJ1-3|NA|14|TRBV6-2/TRBV6-3
TGTGCCAGCAGTCCAGGAGGAAATGGAAACACCATATATTTT
CASSPGGNGNTIYF
>NA|TRBJ2-2|TRBD2|16|TRBV5-1
TGCGCCAGCAGCCAGCTAGCGGGAGTGGTTACCGGGGAGCTGTTTTTT
CASSQLAGVVTGELFF
>NA|TRBJ2-5|NA|14|TRBV7-9
TGTGCCAGCAGCCGCGGGACTTCGGGGGAGACCCAGTACTTC
CASSRGTSGETQYF
>few|TRBJ1-6|NA|17|TRBV10-3
TGTGCCATCAGTGAGTCAAGTCAGGTTGTGGATAATTCACCCCTCCACTTT
CAISESSQVVDNSPLHF
>few|TRBJ1-3|TRBD1|15|TRBV30
TGTGCCTGGTCCGGGACAGGGGGTAGGAGAAACACCATATATTTT
CAWSGTGGRRNTIYF
>medium-sized|TRBJ2-2|NA|13|TRBV29-1
TGCAGCGCGGGACTCCCGGGAACCGGGGAGCTGTTTTTT
CSAGLPGTGELFF
>medium-sized|TRBJ2-2|TRBD2|15|TRBV6-2/TRBV6-3
TGTGCCAGCAGCCGCGGACTAGCCGACACCGGGGAGCTGTTTTTT
CASSRGLADTGELFF
>NA|TRBJ2-7|NA|14|TRBV18
TGTGCCAGCTCACCTGGAGAACAGACTTACGAGCAGTACTTC
CASSPGEQTYEQYF
>NA|TRBJ1-6|NA|14|TRBV11-3
TGTGCCAGCAGCCGATACCAGGGAGAGTCACCCCTCCACTTT
CASSRYQGESPLHF
>NA|TRBJ2-1|TRBD1|16|TRBV27
TGTGCCAGCAGTTACCACAGGGGGAGATCCTACAATGAGCAGTTCTTC
CASSYHRGRSYNEQFF
>NA|TRBJ1-5|NA|15|TRBV6-1
TGTGCCAGCAGTGGACAGAGTTATAGCAATCAGCCCCAGCATTTT
CASSGQSYSNQPQHF
>NA|TRBJ2-7|NA|13|TRBV6-5
TGTGCCAGCAGTTACACCAGGGAACACGAGCAGTACTTC
CASSYTREHEQYF
>NA|TRBJ2-1|TRBD1|15|TRBV6-5
TGTGCCAGCAGTCGCACAGGGGATTCGGGAAATGAGCAGTTCTTC
CASSRTGDSGNEQFF
>NA|TRBJ1-6|NA|16|TRBV27
TGTGCCAGCAGTACGGGTTATCGCTCCTATAATTCACCCCTCCACTTT
CASSTGYRSYNSPLHF
>NA|TRBJ1-2|NA|13|TRBV5-6
TGTGCCAGCAGTCTCCCGAGCACCGGTGGCTACACCTTC
CASSLPSTGGYTF
>few|TRBJ1-2|NA|11|TRBV6-2/TRBV6-3
TGTGCCAGCAGCTACAACTATGGCTACACCTTC
CASSYNYGYTF
>NA|TRBJ2-5|TRBD1|16|TRBV5-6
TGTGCCAGCAGCTCCTATACAGGGGGCTGGGAGGAGACCCAGTACTTC
CASSSYTGGWEETQYF